The present T cell receptor (beta chain) was sequenced within a study of immune cell composition in non-small cell lung cancer. General observations from the study: Tumour-associated clones >0.5% occurred in 25% to 40% of adenocarcinomas, roughly 80% of squamous. Adenocarcinomas with higher top tumour-associated clone frequency had more reactive TILs.

The CDR3 covers 14 residues. V gave up 1 base and J gave up 7 bases; unmatched junction bases: 6. Looked up from germline, CDR1 is SGHAT and CDR2 is FQNNGV. The normal lung sample lay at least 3 cm, and maximally far, from the tumour. DNA was extracted from unsorted cell suspensions stored frozen. Only in-frame clones appear in the TCRdb table, and some are missing; sequencing was by immunoSEQ multiplex PCR. Seen here are 4,000 to 6,000 clones, roughly 72% observed once, and the top ten hold 14% to 15%. A remark on this clone: What it binds is not known.

This chain links TRBV11-2 with TRBJ2-7, with 8 bases that match TRBD2. This sequence was found in a human donor with non-small cell lung cancer. The specimen sequenced was non-adjacent lung tissue. CDR3 nucleotide sequence: TGTGCCAGCAGCTTAGGAGCGGGAGTGGGGGAGCAGTACTTC. This sequence encodes CASSLGAGVGEQYF.